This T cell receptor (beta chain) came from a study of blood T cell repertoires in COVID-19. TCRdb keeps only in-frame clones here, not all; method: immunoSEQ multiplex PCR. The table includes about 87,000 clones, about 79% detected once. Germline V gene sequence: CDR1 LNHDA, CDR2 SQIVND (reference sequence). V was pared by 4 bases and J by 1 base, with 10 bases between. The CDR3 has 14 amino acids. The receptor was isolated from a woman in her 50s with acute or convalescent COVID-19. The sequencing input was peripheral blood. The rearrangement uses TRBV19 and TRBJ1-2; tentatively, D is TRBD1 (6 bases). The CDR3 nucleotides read TGTGCCAGTAGTAGACAGGAATTTAACTATGGCTACACCTTC. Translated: CASSRQEFNYGYTF.